These 2 T cell receptor beta chains originate from one sample sequenced in a study of shared clonotypes between healthy human individuals (dated by TCRdb to between 2020 and 2021). CD8 naive samples were obtained by positive selection for CCR7 among CD45RO-negative cells, yielding a CD45RA+CCR7+ population from which TemRA cells were excluded. Preparation of the library involved the immunoSEQ multiplex PCR assay. TCRdb took this table from immuneACCESS and kept in-frame rearrangements with V and J called. Such tables lack part of the clones; where checked against another copy, unresolved V genes explain under half of the gap, and the rest is unexplained. Recorded for this sample are millions of clones; roughly 95% of them occurred a single time. The ten largest clones capture 1.1% of the sample. The sequencing sample was made of naive CD8+ T cells sorted from blood. The sample's cell subset or site, from its label and the paper: CD45RA+CCR7+. The receptor source for this set is a young man in good health.

Notes on this clone: At the DNA level, this CDR3 is encoded by other sequences in the same sample as well. V usage is TRBV27 and J usage is TRBJ1-5; D remains unclear. The germline gives CDR1 MNHEY, CDR2 SMNVEV (reference sequence). V shed 0 bases and J shed 6 bases, with 6 bases lying between them. The CDR3 is made up of 13 amino acids. CDR3 amino acids: CASSLSPSQPQHF. Written as DNA, the CDR3 is TGTGCCAGCAGTTTATCCCCCTCTCAGCCCCAGCATTTT.

The rearrangement joins TRBV5-1 to TRBJ1-2, with D tentatively TRBD1 (5 bases). The CDR3 has 16 amino acids. The germline V gene has CDR1 SGHRS and CDR2 YFSETQ. V lost 3 bases, J lost 3 bases, and 18 bases lay in between. CDR3 in amino acids: CASSSYPSGVDYGYTF. DNA for the CDR3: TGCGCCAGCAGCTCCTACCCCTCGGGGGTCGACTATGGCTACACCTTC.